The 3 T cell receptor beta chains below all came from one sample that was sequenced in a study of regulatory T cells in long-lasting Graves disease. The time point here: newly diagnosed GD, antithyroid drugs for less than 3 months. With RNA extracted from PBMCs as input, the TCR library was made. Through Arm-PCR of CDR3 regions and iRepertoire HTBI primers, TCR beta libraries were built. From the multiplex PCR reads, TCRdb called clonotypes with MiXCR, one entry per CDR3 protein. The sample lists around 420,000 distinct CDR3 sequences; approximately 16% were seen once. The sample was also linked to a second study, of T cells in Graves' hyperthyroidism and ophthalmopathy.

Sequenced material: peripheral blood mononuclear cells (PBMCs), taken at new diagnosis, from a patient treated with antithyroid drugs. The receptors shown here come from a woman aged 40 to 50 with Graves disease.

The rearrangement uses TRBV12-3 or TRBV12-4 and TRBJ2-2; D not resolved. The V end was cut by 0 bases, the J end by 0 bases, with 11 bases between. The CDR3 contains 17 residues. The CDR3 DNA reads as TGTGCCAGCAGTTTAGCTGCCCTCTATACGAACACCGGGGAGCTGTTTTTT. Translation gives CASSLAALYTNTGELFF.

Many counts were recorded for this clonotype. The chain links TRBV3-1 to TRBJ2-1; no clear D. V dropped 1 base and J dropped 7 bases, with 5 bases sitting between them. Germline V gene data show CDR1 as LGHDT and CDR2 as YNNKEL (reference sequence). The CDR3 covers 12 residues. The CDR3 protein is CASSQVENEQFF. The CDR3 DNA follows: TGTGCCAGCAGCCAAGTGGAGAATGAGCAGTTCTTC.

The sample holds many counts of this clonotype. The genes are TRBV19 and TRBJ2-7; D remains unclear. CDR3 length equals 14 residues. V lost 3 bases, J lost 2 bases, and 11 bases lay in between. Germline CDR1 and CDR2: LNHDA and SQIVND (reference sequence). CDR3 loop: CASSIVLLTYEQYF. Here the CDR3 DNA reads TGTGCCAGTAGTATCGTACTCCTAACCTACGAGCAGTACTTC. The full variable domain, rest sourced from reference TRBV19 and TRBJ2-7, is DGGITQSPKYLFRKEGQNVTLSCEQNLNHDAMYWYRQDPGQGLRLIYYSQIVNDFQKGDIAEGYSVSREKKESFPLTVTSAQKNPTAFYLCASSIVLLTYEQYFGPGTRLTVT.